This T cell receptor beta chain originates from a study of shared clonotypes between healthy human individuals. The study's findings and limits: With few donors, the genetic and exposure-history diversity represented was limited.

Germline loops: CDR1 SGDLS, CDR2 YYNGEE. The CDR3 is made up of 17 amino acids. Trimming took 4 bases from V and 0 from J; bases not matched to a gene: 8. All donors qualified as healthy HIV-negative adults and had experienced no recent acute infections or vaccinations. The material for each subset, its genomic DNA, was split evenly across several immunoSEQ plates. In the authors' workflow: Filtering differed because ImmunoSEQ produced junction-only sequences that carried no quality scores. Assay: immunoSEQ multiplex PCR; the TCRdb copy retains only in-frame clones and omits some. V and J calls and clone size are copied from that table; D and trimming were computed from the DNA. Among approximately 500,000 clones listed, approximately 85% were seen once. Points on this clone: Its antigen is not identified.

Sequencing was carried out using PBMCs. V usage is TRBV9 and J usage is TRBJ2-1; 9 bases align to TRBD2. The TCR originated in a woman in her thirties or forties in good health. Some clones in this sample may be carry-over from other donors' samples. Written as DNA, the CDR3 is TGTGCCAGCAGCCCCAGGAGCGGGGGGAGCTCCTACAATGAGCAGTTCTTC. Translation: CASSPRSGGSSYNEQFF.